The rows below give T cell receptor beta chains drawn from one sample of a study of long-term antiretroviral therapy in people with HIV. Some clones are missing from TCRdb's copy, which holds only in-frame ones; the method was immunoSEQ multiplex PCR. The data contain 17,000 or so clones, 80% to 90% of them singletons. The material sequenced was unsorted PBMCs, taken 4.2 years after starting antiretroviral therapy. These receptors were obtained from a man aged 50-60 years with HIV. Each CDR3 is given with its conserved first and last residue. Fields, in order: J gene, D gene, V gene, clone size, CDR3 protein, CDR3 DNA. A D gene is named only where the DNA matches it firmly. Some rows mark clone size as missing; the rest say once, few, many or name a class of expanded clone.

J: TRBJ2-3; D: TRBD2; V: TRBV7-2; size: .; CDR3: CASSLAVRGGTDTQYF; DNA: TGTGCCAGCAGCTTAGCGGTGCGGGGGGGCACAGATACGCAGTATTTT
J: TRBJ2-2; D: TRBD2; V: TRBV11-2; size: .; CDR3: CASNLGTIYTGELFF; DNA: TGTGCCAGCAACCTCGGGACTATCTACACCGGGGAGCTGTTTTTT
J: TRBJ1-1; D: TRBD1; V: TRBV19; size: .; CDR3: CASSMGQGNTEAFF; DNA: TGTGCCAGTAGTATGGGACAGGGAAACACTGAAGCTTTCTTT
J: TRBJ2-5; D: TRBD2; V: TRBV27; size: .; CDR3: CASRPIAGGGEETQYF; DNA: TGTGCCAGCAGACCCATAGCGGGGGGGGGAGAAGAGACCCAGTACTTC
J: TRBJ1-1; D: .; V: TRBV18; size: .; CDR3: CASSLYREQVNTEAFF; DNA: TGTGCCAGCTCTCTCTACAGGGAGCAGGTGAACACTGAAGCTTTCTTT
J: TRBJ2-7; D: TRBD2; V: TRBV18; size: .; CDR3: CASSPTFGGEWPSYEQYF; DNA: TGTGCCAGCTCACCGACCTTCGGGGGGGAGTGGCCCTCCTACGAGCAGTACTTC
J: TRBJ1-3; D: .; V: TRBV7-2; size: .; CDR3: CASSLGANSGNTIYF; DNA: TGTGCCAGCAGCTTAGGCGCCAACTCTGGAAACACCATATATTTT
J: TRBJ2-7; D: .; V: TRBV27; size: few; CDR3: CASSNELRDGYEQYF; DNA: TGTGCCAGCAGTAACGAACTCCGGGACGGCTACGAGCAGTACTTC
J: TRBJ2-2; D: .; V: TRBV14; size: .; CDR3: CASSQDGGTGELFF; DNA: TGTGCCAGCAGCCAAGATGGGGGAACCGGGGAGCTGTTTTTT
J: TRBJ2-7; D: .; V: TRBV7-3; size: .; CDR3: CASSLNGYEQYF; DNA: TGTGCCAGCAGCTTAAACGGCTACGAGCAGTACTTC
J: TRBJ1-1; D: .; V: TRBV13; size: .; CDR3: CASSTLGRKNTEAFF; DNA: TGTGCCAGCAGCACCCTCGGACGGAAGAACACTGAAGCTTTCTTT
J: TRBJ1-5; D: .; V: TRBV4-1; size: .; CDR3: CASSQVIYQPQHF; DNA: TGCGCCAGCAGCCAAGTAATATATCAGCCCCAGCATTTT
J: TRBJ2-7; D: .; V: TRBV5-1; size: .; CDR3: CASSLAPQGTYEQYF; DNA: TGCGCCAGCAGCTTGGCCCCACAGGGTACGTACGAGCAGTACTTC
J: TRBJ1-6; D: .; V: TRBV27; size: .; CDR3: CASSRYWTENSPLHF; DNA: TGTGCCAGCAGTCGATACTGGACGGAAAATTCACCCCTCCACTTT
J: TRBJ2-2; D: .; V: TRBV9; size: .; CDR3: CASSTLASTGELFF; DNA: TGTGCCAGCAGCACCCTTGCATCCACCGGGGAGCTGTTTTTT
J: TRBJ2-7; D: .; V: TRBV29-1; size: .; CDR3: CSVASGFYEQYF; DNA: TGCAGCGTTGCCTCGGGTTTCTACGAGCAGTACTTC
J: TRBJ1-3; D: TRBD1; V: TRBV4-1; size: .; CDR3: CASSPDRAGNTIYF; DNA: TGCGCCAGCAGCCCCGACAGGGCTGGAAACACCATATATTTT
J: TRBJ1-2; D: .; V: TRBV7-2; size: .; CDR3: CASSLAGGRVGGYTF; DNA: TGTGCCAGCAGCTTAGCAGGGGGAAGAGTAGGTGGCTACACCTTC